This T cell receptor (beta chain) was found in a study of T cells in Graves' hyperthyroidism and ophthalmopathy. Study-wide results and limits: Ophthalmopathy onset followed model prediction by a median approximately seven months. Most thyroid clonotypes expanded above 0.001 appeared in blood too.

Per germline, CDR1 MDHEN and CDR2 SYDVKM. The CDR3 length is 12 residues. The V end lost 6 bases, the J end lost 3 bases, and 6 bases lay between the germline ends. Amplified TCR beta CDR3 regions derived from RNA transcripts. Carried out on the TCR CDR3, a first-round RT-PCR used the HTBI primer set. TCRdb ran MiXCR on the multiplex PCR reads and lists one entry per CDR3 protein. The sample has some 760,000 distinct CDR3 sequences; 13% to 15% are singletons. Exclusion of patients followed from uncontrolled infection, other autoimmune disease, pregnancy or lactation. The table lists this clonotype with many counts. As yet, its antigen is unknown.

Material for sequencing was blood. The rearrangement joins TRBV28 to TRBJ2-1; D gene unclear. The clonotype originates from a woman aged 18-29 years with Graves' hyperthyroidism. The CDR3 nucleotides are TGTGCCAGCAGCGGTAGCTACAATGAGCAGTTCTTC. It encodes CASSGSYNEQFF. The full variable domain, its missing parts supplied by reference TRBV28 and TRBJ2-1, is DVKVTQSSRYLVKRTGEKVFLECVQDMDHENMFWYRQDPGLGLRLIYFSYDVKMKEKGDIPEGYSVSREKKERFSLILESASTNQTSMYLCASSGSYNEQFFGPGTRLTVL.